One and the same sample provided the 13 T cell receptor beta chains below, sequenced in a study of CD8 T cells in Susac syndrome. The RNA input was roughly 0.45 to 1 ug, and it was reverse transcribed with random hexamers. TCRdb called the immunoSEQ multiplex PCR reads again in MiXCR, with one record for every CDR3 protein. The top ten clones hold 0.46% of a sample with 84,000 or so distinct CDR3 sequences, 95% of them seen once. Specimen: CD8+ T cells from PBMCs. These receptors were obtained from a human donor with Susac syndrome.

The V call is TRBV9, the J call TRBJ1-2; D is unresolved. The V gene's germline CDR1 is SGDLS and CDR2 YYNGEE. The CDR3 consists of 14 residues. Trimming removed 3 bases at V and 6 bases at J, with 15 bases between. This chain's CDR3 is CASSDPVFLDGYTF. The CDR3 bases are TGTGCCAGCAGCGATCCCGTATTCCTGGATGGCTACACCTTC.

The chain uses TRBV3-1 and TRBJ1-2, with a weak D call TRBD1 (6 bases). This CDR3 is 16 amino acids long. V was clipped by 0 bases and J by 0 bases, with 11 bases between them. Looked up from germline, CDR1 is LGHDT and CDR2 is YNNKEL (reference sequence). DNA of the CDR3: TGTGCCAGCAGCCAAGAGGGGACACCGACTAACTATGGCTACACCTTC. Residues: CASSQEGTPTNYGYTF. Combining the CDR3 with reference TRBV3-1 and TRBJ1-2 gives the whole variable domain DTAVSQTPKYLVTQMGNDKSIKCEQNLGHDTMYWYKQDSKKFLKIMFSYNNKELIINETVPNRFSPKSPDKAHLNLHINSLELGDSAVYFCASSQEGTPTNYGYTFGSGTRLTVV.

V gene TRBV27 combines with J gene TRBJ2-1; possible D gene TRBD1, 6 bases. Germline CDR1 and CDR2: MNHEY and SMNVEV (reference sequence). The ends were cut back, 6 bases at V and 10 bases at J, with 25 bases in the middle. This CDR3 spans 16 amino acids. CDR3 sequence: CASSQMLGLTQGEQFF. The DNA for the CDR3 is TGTGCCAGCAGCCAGATGCTGGGGCTGACTCAGGGGGAGCAGTTCTTC.

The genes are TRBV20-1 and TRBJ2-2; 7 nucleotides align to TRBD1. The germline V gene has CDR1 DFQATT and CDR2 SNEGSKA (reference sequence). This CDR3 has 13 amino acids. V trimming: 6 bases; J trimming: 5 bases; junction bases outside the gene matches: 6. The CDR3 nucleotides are TGCAGTGCCTCTGACAGGGTGACCGGGGAGCTGTTTTTT. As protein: CSASDRVTGELFF.

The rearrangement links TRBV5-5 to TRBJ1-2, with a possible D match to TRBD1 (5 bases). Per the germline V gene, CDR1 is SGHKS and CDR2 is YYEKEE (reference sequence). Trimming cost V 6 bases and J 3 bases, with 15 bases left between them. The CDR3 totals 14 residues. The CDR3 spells CASIRDSLDYGYTF. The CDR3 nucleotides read TGTGCCAGCATTAGGGACTCCCTTGACTATGGCTACACCTTC.

CDR3 residues: CSAPASGRVSSYNEQFF. In DNA form, the CDR3 reads TGCAGTGCCCCGGCTAGCGGGAGGGTTAGCTCCTACAATGAGCAGTTCTTC. The J gene is TRBJ2-1, the V gene TRBV20-1; 12 nucleotides align to TRBD2. In germline, CDR1 is DFQATT, CDR2 SNEGSKA (reference sequence). With V trimmed by 6 bases and J by 0 bases, 9 bases remained unmatched. This CDR3 is 17 amino acids long.

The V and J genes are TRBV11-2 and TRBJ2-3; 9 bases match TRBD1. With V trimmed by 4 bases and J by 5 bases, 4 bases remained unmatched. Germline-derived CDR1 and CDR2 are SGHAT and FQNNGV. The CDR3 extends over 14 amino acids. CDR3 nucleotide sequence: TGTGCCAGCAGCTCCGGACAGGGGTTAGATACGCAGTATTTT. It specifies CASSSGQGLDTQYF.

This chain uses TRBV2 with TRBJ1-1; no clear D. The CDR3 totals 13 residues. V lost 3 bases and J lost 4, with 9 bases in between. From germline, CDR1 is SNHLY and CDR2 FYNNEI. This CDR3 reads CASSDGAGTEAFF. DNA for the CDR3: TGTGCCAGCAGTGACGGTGCCGGCACTGAAGCTTTCTTT.

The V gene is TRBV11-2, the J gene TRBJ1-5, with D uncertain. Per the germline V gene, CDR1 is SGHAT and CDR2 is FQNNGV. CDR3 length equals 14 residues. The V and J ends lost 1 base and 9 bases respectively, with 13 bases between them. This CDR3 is CASSLGGSVGPQHF. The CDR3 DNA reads TGTGCCAGCAGCTTAGGTGGGTCGGTGGGGCCCCAGCATTTT.

The CDR3 region has the DNA TGTGCCAGCAGTTTAACTAGCGGTAACTCCTACAATGAGCAGTTCTTC. This gives the protein CASSLTSGNSYNEQFF. The V call is TRBV27, the J call TRBJ2-1; 8 bases align to TRBD2. Trimming took 2 bases from V and 0 from J; bases not matched to a gene: 3. Germline lookup yields CDR1 MNHEY and CDR2 SMNVEV (reference sequence). This CDR3 has 16 amino acids.

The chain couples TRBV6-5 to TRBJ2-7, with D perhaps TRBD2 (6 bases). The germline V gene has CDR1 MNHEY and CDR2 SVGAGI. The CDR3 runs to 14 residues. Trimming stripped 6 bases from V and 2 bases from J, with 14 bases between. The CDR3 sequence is CASSAGGSAYEQYF. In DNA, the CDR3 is TGTGCCAGCAGCGCCGGGGGTTCCGCCTACGAGCAGTACTTC.

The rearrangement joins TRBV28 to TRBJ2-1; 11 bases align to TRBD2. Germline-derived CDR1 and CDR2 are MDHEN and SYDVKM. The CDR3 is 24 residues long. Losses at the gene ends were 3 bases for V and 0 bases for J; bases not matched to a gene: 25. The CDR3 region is CASSFSPPGQNSGGEGSSYNEQFF. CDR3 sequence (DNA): TGTGCCAGCAGTTTCTCTCCTCCGGGACAGAATAGCGGGGGGGAGGGGAGCTCCTACAATGAGCAGTTCTTC.

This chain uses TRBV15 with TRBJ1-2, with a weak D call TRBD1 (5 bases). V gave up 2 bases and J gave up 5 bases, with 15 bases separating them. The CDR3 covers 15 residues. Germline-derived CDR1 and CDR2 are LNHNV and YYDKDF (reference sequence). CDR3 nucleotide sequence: TGTGCCACCAGCAGACCACCGGGGGTAGGGTATGGCTACACCTTC. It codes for CATSRPPGVGYGYTF. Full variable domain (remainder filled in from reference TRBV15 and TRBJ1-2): DAMVIQNPRYQVTQFGKPVTLSCSQTLNHNVMYWYQQKSSQAPKLLFHYYDKDFNNEADTPDNFQSRRPNTSFCFLDIRSPGLGDTAMYLCATSRPPGVGYGYTFGSGTRLTVV.